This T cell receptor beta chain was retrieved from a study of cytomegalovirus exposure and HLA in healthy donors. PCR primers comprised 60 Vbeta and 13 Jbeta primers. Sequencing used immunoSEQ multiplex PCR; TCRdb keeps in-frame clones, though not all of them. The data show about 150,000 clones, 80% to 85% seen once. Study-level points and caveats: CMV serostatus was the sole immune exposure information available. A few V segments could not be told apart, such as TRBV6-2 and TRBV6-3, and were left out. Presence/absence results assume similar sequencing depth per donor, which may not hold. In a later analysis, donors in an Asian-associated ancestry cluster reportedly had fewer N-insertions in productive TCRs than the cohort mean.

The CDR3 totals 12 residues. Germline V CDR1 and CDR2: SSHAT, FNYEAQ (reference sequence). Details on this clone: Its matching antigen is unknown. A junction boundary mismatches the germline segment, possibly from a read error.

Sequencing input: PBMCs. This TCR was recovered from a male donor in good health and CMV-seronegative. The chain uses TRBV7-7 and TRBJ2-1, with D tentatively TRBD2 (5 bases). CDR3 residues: CASSSSTGTAVF. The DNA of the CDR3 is TGTGCTAGCAGCTCGTCGACGGGAACGGCGGTCTTC.